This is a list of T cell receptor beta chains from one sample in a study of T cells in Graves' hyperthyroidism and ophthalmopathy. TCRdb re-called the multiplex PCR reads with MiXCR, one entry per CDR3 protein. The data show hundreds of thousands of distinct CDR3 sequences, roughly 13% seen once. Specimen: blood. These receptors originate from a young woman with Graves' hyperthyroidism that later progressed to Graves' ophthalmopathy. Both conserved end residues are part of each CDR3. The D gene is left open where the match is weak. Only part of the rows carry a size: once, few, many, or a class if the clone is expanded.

CASRKFTGDSPLHF TGTGCCAGCAGGAAGTTTACAGGGGACTCACCCCTCCACTTT TRBJ1-6 TRBV12-3/TRBV12-4 TRBD1 many
CASSEERGSGRGATDTQYF TGTGCCAGCAGTGAAGAAAGGGGGAGCGGGAGGGGTGCGACAGATACGCAGTATTTT TRBJ2-3 TRBV6-1 TRBD2 many
CSVEKGSETQYF TGCAGCGTTGAAAAGGGATCGGAGACCCAGTACTTC TRBJ2-5 TRBV29-1 . many
CASSAQGGDTEAFF TGTGCCAGCAGCGCACAGGGAGGGGACACTGAAGCTTTCTTT TRBJ1-1 TRBV7-9 . few
CAWSGQGNTEAFF TGTGCCTGGAGTGGACAGGGAAACACTGAAGCTTTCTTT TRBJ1-1 TRBV30 TRBD1 many
CASSRPPTWTGNLNTQYF TGTGCCAGCAGTCGCCCTCCAACTTGGACAGGGAATTTGAATACGCAGTATTTT TRBJ2-3 TRBV28 TRBD1 many
CASGLVRSGSVQETQYF TGTGCTAGTGGTTTGGTACGAAGCGGGAGTGTCCAAGAGACCCAGTACTTC TRBJ2-5 TRBV12-5 TRBD2 many
CSALAGSDTQYF TGCAGTGCCCTGGCGGGGTCAGATACGCAGTATTTT TRBJ2-3 TRBV20-1 . .
CAISEPASGSSYEQYF TGTGCCATCAGTGAGCCGGCTAGCGGGAGCTCCTACGAGCAGTACTTC TRBJ2-7 TRBV10-3 TRBD2 many
CASSQVSYEQYF TGTGCCAGCAGTCAGGTCTCCTACGAGCAGTACTTC TRBJ2-7 TRBV3-1 . many